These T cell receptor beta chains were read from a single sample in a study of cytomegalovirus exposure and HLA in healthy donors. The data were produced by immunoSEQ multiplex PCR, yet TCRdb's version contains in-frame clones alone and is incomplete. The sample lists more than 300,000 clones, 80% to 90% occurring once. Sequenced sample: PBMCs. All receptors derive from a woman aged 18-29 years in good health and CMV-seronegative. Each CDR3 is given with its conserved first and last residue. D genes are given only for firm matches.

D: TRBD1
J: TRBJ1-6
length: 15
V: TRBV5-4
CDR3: CASSTRQGGNSPLHF

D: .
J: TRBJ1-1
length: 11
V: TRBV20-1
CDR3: CSAGLNTEAFF

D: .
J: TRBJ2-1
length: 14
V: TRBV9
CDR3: CASRPEPTHNEQFF

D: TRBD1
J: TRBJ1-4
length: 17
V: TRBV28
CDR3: CASSTPGQGATNEKLFF

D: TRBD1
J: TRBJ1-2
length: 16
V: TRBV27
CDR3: CASGRTGTNINYGYTF

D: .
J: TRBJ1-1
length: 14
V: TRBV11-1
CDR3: CASRVGLQDTEAFF

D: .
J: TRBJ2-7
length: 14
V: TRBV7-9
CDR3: CASSPPGVAYEQYF

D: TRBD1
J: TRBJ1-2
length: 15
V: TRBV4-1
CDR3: CASSITGTGDYGYTF

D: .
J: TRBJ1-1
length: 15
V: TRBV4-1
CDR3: CASSQELQGSTEAFF

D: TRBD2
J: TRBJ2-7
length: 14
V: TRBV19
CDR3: CASSLSGSGYEQYF

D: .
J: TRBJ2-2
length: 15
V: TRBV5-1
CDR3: CASSLAEQGTGELFF

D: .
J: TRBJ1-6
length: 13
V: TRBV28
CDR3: CASRGGINSPLHF

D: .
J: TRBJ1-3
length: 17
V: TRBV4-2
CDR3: CASSQDPGTSSGNTIYF

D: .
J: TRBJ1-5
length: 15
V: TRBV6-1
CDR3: CASSDRTNHHQPQHF

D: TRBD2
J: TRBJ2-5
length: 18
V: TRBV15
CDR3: CATSRDQALALGGETQYF

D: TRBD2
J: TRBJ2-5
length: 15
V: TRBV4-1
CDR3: CASSSGLAGGETQYF

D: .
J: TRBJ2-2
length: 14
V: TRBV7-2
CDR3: CASREGDRAGELFF

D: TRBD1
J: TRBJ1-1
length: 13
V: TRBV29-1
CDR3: CSAYRGLGTEAFF

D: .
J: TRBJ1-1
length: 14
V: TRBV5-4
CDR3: CASSRGNEDTEAFF

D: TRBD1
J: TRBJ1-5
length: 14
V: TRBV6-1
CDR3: CASRKTGGEQPQHF

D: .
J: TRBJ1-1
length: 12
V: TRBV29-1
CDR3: CSIPWQGVGAFF

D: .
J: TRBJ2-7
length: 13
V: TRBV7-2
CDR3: CASSSPPTYEQYF